This paragraph reports one T cell receptor beta chain. This sample was taken from a study of T cells in localized non-small cell lung cancer. The CDR3 sequence is 17 residues long. Looked up from germline, CDR1 is SGHAT and CDR2 is FQDESV (reference sequence). V shed 4 bases and J 1 base; nucleotides not matched to a gene: 8. TCRdb keeps only in-frame clones here, not all; method: immunoSEQ multiplex PCR. The sample lists roughly 40,000 clones; 81% were seen once. The sequenced sample was peripheral blood mononuclear cells, obtained before any cancer treatment. The chain combines TRBV11-1 with TRBJ2-1, with 9 bases fitting TRBD1. The TCR originated in a male donor at least 60 years old with stage II lung adenocarcinoma. The CDR3 reads CASSSGQGGWSYNEQFF. CDR3 coding DNA: TGTGCCAGCAGCTCGGGACAGGGCGGGTGGTCCTACAATGAGCAGTTCTTC. Drawing the rest from reference TRBV11-1 and TRBJ2-1, the complete variable domain is EAEVAQSPRYKITEKSQAVAFWCDPISGHATLYWYRQILGQGPELLVQFQDESVVDDSQLPKDRFSAERLKGVDSTLKIQPAELGDSAMYLCASSSGQGGWSYNEQFFGPGTRLTVL.